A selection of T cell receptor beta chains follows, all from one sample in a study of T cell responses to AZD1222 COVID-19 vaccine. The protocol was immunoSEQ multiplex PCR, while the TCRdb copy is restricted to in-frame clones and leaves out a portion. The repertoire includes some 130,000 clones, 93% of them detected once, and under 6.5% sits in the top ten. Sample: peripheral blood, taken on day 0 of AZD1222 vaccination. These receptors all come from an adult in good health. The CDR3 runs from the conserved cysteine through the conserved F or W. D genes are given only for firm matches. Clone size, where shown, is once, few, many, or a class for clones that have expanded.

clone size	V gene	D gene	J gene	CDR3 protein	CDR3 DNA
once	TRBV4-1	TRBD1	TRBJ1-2	CASSQTGVFYGYTF	TGCGCCAGCAGCCAAACAGGGGTCTTTTATGGCTACACCTTC
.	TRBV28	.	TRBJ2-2	CASSLGRDRTRLAVTGELFF	TGTGCCAGCAGTTTGGGCCGGGACAGGACGCGACTAGCGGTTACCGGGGAGCTGTTTTTT
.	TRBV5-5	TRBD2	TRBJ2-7	CASSLGLAGRVQYF	TGTGCCAGCAGCTTGGGCCTAGCGGGAAGGGTGCAGTACTTC
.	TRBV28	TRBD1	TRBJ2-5	CASSHLGQGTQTQYF	TGTGCCAGCAGTCACCTAGGACAGGGTACACAGACCCAGTACTTC
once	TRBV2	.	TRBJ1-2	CASSELGAGGYTF	TGTGCCAGCAGTGAATTGGGGGCGGGTGGCTACACCTTC
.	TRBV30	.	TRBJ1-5	CAWSVQDTNQPQHF	TGTGCCTGGAGTGTTCAGGACACAAATCAGCCCCAGCATTTT
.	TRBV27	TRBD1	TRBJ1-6	CASSFSGTGNSPLHF	TGTGCCAGCAGTTTCTCCGGGACAGGAAATTCACCCCTCCACTTT
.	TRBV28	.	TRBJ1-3	CASSPDGTGGNTIYF	TGTGCCAGCAGTCCCGACGGAACGGGGGGAAACACCATATATTTT
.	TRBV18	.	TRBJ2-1	CASSPRDEASEQFF	TGTGCCAGCTCACCAAGGGACGAGGCAAGTGAGCAGTTCTTC
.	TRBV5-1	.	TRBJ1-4	CASSSGDFNEKLFF	TGCGCCAGCAGTTCAGGGGACTTTAATGAAAAACTGTTTTTT
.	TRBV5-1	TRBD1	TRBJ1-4	CASSQGALNEKLFF	TGCGCCAGCAGCCAGGGGGCCCTTAATGAAAAACTGTTTTTT
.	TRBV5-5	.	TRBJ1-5	CASSPTDSPNQPQHF	TGTGCCAGCAGCCCCACGGACAGCCCCAATCAGCCCCAGCATTTT
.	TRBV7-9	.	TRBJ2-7	CASSLEGKRQYF	TGTGCCAGCAGCTTAGAAGGGAAAAGACAGTACTTC
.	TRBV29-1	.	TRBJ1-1	CSVVDGNTEAFF	TGCAGCGTTGTGGACGGGAACACTGAAGCTTTCTTT
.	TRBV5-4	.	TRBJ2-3	CASSFGGYTDTQYF	TGTGCCAGCAGCTTTGGCGGCTACACAGATACGCAGTATTTT
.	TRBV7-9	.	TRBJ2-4	CASSLSPGPTIQYF	TGTGCCAGCAGCTTAAGCCCGGGCCCTACCATTCAGTACTTC
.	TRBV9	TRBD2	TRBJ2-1	CASSTRLAGGYNEQFF	TGTGCCAGCAGCACCAGACTAGCGGGAGGTTACAATGAGCAGTTCTTC
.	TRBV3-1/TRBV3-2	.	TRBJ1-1	CASSQEGGWNTEAFF	TGTGCCAGCAGCCAAGAAGGGGGTTGGAACACTGAAGCTTTCTTT
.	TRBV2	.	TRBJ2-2	CASSVRARETGELFF	TGTGCCAGCAGTGTTAGGGCGAGGGAGACCGGGGAGCTGTTTTTT
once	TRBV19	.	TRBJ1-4	CASSFGRGTNEKLFF	TGTGCCAGTAGTTTTGGGAGGGGGACTAATGAAAAACTGTTTTTT